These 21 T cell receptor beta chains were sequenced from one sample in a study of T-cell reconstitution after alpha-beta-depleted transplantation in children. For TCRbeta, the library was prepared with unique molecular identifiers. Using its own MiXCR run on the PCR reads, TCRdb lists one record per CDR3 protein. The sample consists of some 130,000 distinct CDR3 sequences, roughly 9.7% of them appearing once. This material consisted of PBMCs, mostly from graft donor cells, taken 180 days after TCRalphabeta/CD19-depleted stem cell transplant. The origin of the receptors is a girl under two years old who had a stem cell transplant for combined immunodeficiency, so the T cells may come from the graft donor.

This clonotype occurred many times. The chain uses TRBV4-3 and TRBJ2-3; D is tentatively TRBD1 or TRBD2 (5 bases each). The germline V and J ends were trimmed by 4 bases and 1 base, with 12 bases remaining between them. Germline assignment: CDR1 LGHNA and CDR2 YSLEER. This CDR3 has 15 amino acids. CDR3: CASSLTRDGTDTQYF. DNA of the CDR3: TGCGCCAGCAGCCTTACCCGGGACGGCACAGATACGCAGTATTTT.

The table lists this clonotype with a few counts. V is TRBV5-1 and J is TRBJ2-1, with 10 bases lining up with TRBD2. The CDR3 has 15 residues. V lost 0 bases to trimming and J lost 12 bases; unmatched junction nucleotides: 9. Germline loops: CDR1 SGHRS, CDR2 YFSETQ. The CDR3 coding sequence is TGCGCCAGCAGCTTGGAGCGGGAGGGCCATTTCGGGCAGTTCTTC. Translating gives CASSLEREGHFGQFF.

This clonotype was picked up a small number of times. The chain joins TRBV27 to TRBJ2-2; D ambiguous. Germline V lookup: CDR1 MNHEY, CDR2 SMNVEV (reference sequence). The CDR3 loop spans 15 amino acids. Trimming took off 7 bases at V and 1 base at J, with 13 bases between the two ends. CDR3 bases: TGTGCCAGCAATTGTTGGCAGGAGAACACCGGGGAGCTGTTTTTT. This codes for CASNCWQENTGELFF.

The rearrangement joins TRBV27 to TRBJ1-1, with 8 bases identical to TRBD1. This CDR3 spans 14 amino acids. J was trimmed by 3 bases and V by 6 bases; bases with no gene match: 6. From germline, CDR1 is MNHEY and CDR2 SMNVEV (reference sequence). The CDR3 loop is CASRLDRDDTEAFF. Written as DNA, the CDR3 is TGTGCCAGCAGACTGGACAGGGACGACACTGAAGCTTTCTTT.

In DNA form, the CDR3 reads TGCGCCAGCAGCCCCAGGACAGGGGAGGGATCACCCCTCCACTTT. Protein product: CASSPRTGEGSPLHF. The chain is built from TRBV5-1 and TRBJ1-6; 9 bases are a match to TRBD1. This CDR3 contains 15 residues. Germline CDR1 SGHRS, CDR2 YFSETQ. V shed 4 bases and J 10 bases; nucleotides not matched to a gene: 9.

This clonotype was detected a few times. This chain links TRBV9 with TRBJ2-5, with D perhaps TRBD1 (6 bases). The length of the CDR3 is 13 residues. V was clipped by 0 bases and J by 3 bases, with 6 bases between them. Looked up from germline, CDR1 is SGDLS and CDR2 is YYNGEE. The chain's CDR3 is CASSVAGEETQYF. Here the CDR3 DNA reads TGTGCCAGCAGCGTAGCAGGGGAAGAGACCCAGTACTTC.

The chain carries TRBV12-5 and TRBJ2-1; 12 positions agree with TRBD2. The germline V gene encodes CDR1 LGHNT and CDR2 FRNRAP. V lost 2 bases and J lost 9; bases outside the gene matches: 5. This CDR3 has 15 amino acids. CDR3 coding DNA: TGTGCTAGTGGTTTGCGACTAGCGGGAGTGAGTGAGCAGTTCTTC. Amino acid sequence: CASGLRLAGVSEQFF.

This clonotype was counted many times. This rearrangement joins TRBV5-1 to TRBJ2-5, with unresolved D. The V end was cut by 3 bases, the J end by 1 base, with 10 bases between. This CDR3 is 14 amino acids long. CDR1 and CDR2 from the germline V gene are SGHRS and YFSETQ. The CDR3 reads CASSYPHSQETQYF. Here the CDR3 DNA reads TGCGCCAGCAGCTACCCTCACAGCCAAGAGACCCAGTACTTC.

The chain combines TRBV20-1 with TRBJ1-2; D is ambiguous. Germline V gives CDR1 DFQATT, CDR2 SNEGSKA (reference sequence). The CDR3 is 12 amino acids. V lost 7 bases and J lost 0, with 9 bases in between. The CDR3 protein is CSEGFPNYGYTF. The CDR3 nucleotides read TGCAGTGAGGGCTTCCCTAACTATGGCTACACCTTC.

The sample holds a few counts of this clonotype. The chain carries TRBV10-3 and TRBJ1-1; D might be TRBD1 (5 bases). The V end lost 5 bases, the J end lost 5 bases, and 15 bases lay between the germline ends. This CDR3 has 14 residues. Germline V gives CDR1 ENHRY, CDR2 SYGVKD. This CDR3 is CAISNRVGGTEAFF. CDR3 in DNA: TGTGCCATCAGTAACCGGGTCGGGGGGACTGAAGCTTTCTTT.

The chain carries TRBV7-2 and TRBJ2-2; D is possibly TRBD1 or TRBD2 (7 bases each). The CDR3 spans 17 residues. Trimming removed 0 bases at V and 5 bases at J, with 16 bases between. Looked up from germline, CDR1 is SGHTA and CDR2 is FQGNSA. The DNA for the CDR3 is TGTGCCAGCAGCTTAGCAGGGGGCGGGAGTCGTACCGGGGAGCTGTTTTTT. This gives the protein CASSLAGGGSRTGELFF.

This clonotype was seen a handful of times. In DNA form, the CDR3 reads TGTGCCAGCAGTTTAGCCCTTAGCGGGAGAAGGTACAATGAGCAGTTCTTC. Residues: CASSLALSGRRYNEQFF. V is TRBV12-3 or TRBV12-4 and J is TRBJ2-1, with 9 bases identical to TRBD2. J gave up 4 bases and V 0 bases, and 7 bases lay outside the gene matches. The CDR3 sequence is 17 residues long.

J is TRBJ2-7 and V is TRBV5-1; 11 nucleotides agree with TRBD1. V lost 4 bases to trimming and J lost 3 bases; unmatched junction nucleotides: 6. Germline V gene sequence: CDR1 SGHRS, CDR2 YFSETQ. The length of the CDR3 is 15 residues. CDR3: CASSPEGTGGYEQYF. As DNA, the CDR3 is TGCGCCAGCAGCCCGGAAGGGACAGGGGGCTACGAGCAGTACTTC.

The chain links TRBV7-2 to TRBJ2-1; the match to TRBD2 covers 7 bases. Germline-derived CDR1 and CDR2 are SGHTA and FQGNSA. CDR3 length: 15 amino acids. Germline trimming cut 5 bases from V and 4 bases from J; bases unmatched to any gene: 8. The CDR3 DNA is TGTGCCAGCAGCCGAGGATCCGGGGGGTACAATGAGCAGTTCTTC. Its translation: CASSRGSGGYNEQFF.

CDR3 coding DNA: TGCAGTGCTGCCGGGATAAGATATACCGGGGAGCTGTTTTTT. It codes for CSAAGIRYTGELFF. The chain links TRBV20-1 to TRBJ2-2; D might be TRBD2 (5 bases). Between the trimmed V and J ends, which lost 5 bases and 5 bases, there was a span of 15 bases. The CDR3 is 14 residues long. Per germline, CDR1 DFQATT and CDR2 SNEGSKA (reference sequence).

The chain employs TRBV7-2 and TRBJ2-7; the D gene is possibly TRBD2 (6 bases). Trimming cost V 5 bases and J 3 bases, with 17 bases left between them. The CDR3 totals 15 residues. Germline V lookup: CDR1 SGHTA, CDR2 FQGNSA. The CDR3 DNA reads TGTGCCAGCAGCCCGGGGACGGCGGGGCGCTACGAGCAGTACTTC. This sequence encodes CASSPGTAGRYEQYF.

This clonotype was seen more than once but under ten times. DNA for the CDR3: TGTGCCATCAGTGAGCTGCCCGGAGATACGCAGTATTTT. This encodes CAISELPGDTQYF. The chain couples TRBV10-3 to TRBJ2-3; D gene ambiguous. CDR3 length: 13 amino acids. CDR1 is ENHRY, CDR2 SYGVKD, per germline. The V end was cut by 2 bases, the J end by 5 bases, with 8 bases between.

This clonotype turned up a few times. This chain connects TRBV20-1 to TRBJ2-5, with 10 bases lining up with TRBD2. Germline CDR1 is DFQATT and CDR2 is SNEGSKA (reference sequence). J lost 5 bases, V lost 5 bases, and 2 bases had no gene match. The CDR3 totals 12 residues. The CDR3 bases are TGCAGTGCTCTGACTAGCGGGGAGACCCAGTACTTC. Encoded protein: CSALTSGETQYF.

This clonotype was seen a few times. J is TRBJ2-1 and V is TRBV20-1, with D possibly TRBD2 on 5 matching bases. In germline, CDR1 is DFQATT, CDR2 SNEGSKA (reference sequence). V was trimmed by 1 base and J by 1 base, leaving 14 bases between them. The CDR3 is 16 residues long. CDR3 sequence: CSARGPWRLSYNEQFF. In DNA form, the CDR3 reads TGCAGTGCTAGAGGGCCCTGGAGGTTATCCTACAATGAGCAGTTCTTC.

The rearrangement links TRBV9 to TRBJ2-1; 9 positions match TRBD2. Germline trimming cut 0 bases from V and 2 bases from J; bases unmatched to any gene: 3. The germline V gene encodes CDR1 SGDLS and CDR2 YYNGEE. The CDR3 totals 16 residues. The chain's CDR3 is CASSVDSGGTYNEQFF. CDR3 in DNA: TGTGCCAGCAGCGTAGATAGCGGGGGAACCTACAATGAGCAGTTCTTC.

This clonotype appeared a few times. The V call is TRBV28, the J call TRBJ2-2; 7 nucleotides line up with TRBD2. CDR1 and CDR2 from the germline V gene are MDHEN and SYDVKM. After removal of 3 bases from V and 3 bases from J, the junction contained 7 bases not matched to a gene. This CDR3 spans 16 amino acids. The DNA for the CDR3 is TGTGCCAGCAGTTTGGATCGGGGGGAATACACCGGGGAGCTGTTTTTT. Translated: CASSLDRGEYTGELFF. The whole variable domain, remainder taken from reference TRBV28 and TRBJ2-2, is DVKVTQSSRYLVKRTGEKVFLECVQDMDHENMFWYRQDPGLGLRLIYFSYDVKMKEKGDIPEGYSVSREKKERFSLILESASTNQTSMYLCASSLDRGEYTGELFFGEGSRLTVL.